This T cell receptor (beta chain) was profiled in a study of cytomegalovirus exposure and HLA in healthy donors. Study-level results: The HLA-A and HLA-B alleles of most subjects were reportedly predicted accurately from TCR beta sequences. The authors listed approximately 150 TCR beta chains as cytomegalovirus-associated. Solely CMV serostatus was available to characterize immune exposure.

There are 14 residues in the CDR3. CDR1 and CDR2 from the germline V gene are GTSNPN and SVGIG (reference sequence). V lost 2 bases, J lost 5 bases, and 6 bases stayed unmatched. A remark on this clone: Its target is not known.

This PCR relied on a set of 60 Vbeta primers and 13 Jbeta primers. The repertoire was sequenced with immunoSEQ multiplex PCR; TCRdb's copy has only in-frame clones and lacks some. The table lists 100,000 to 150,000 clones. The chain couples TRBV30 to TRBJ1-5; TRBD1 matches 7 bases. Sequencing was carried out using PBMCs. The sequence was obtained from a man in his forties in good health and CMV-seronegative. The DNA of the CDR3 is TGTGCCTGGAGTACCGGACAGGCCGATCAGCCCCAGCATTTT. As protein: CAWSTGQADQPQHF.